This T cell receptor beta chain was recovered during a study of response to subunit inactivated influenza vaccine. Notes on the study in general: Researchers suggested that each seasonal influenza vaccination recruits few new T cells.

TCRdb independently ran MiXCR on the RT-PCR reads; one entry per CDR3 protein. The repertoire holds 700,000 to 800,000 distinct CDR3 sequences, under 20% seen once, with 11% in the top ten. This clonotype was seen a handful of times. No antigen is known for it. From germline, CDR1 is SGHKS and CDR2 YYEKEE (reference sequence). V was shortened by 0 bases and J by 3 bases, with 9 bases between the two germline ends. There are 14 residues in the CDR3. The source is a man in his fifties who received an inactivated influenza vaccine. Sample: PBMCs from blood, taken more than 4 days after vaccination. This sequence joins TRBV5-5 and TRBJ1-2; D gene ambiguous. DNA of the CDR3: TGTGCCAGCAGCTTGGGCAGCACCTACTATGGCTACACCTTC. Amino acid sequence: CASSLGSTYYGYTF.